The 24 T cell receptor beta chains listed next were all sequenced from one sample in a study of STAT5B mutations in CD4+ large granular lymphocyte leukemia (dated by TCRdb to 2021 to 2024). Library creation used the immunoSEQ multiplex PCR assay. TCRdb mirrors the immuneACCESS table, restricted to in-frame sequences. Some clones are absent from its copies; in checked studies, under half trace to an unresolved V gene, and the reason for the others is unknown. The sample contains 30,000 to 35,000 clones, just over 75% of them found a single time. The ten largest clones represent approximately 6.4% of the sample. The sequenced sample consisted of CD4+ T cells from blood buffy coats. These receptors were taken from a human donor in good health.

This rearrangement joins TRBV9 to TRBJ1-5; no firm D call. Per the germline V gene, CDR1 is SGDLS and CDR2 is YYNGEE. There are 12 residues in the CDR3. V lost 3 bases to trimming and J lost 5 bases, with 6 bases between them. CDR3 residues: CASSAGYQPQHF. The CDR3 nucleotides read TGTGCCAGCAGCGCTGGATATCAGCCCCAGCATTTT.

This chain joins TRBV7-2 and TRBJ2-5; 15 bases fit TRBD2. The CDR3 runs 18 residues. V shed 4 bases and J 0 bases; nucleotides not matched to a gene: 6. Germline CDR1 reads SGHTA; CDR2 reads FQGNSA. The CDR3 DNA sequence: TGTGCCAGCAGCTCAGGACTAGCGGGGGGGCCTTACCAAGAGACCCAGTACTTC. This codes for CASSSGLAGGPYQETQYF.

The CDR3 here is CASSLAPGLVGDTQYF. The CDR3 DNA reads TGTGCCAGCAGCTTAGCACCGGGACTAGTTGGAGATACGCAGTATTTT. The rearrangement uses TRBV7-2 and TRBJ2-3, with TRBD2 identical over 8 bases. This CDR3 contains 16 residues. The trim removed 0 bases at V and 5 bases at J, leaving 7 bases unmatched. The germline gives CDR1 SGHTA, CDR2 FQGNSA.

In this sample, this clone turned up once. The chain joins TRBV7-9 to TRBJ1-1; 9 nucleotides align to TRBD1. V lost 5 bases, J lost 1 base, and 8 bases stayed unmatched. CDR1 is SEHNR, CDR2 FQNEAQ, per germline (reference sequence). There are 16 residues in the CDR3. This chain's CDR3 is CASSQQGARPNTEAFF. CDR3 in DNA: TGTGCCAGCAGCCAACAGGGGGCTCGACCGAACACTGAAGCTTTCTTT. The whole variable domain, filled in from reference TRBV7-9 and TRBJ1-1, reads DTGVSQNPRHKITKRGQNVTFRCDPISEHNRLYWYRQTLGQGPEFLTYFQNEAQLEKSRLLSDRFSAERPKGSFSTLEIQRTEQGDSAMYLCASSQQGARPNTEAFFGQGTRLTVV.

This clone was recorded a few times. The chain recombines TRBV9 with TRBJ2-1, with 10 bases lining up with TRBD2. The junction had 11 bases not matched to a gene; V was cut back by 0 bases and J by 8 bases. The CDR3 consists of 17 residues. Germline lookup yields CDR1 SGDLS and CDR2 YYNGEE. This chain's CDR3 is CASSVVSAASGGDEQFF. Here the CDR3 DNA reads TGTGCCAGCAGCGTAGTGTCCGCGGCTAGCGGGGGAGATGAGCAGTTCTTC.

The gene calls are TRBV7-9 and TRBJ2-2, with D perhaps matching TRBD2 (5 bases). Trimming cost V 5 bases and J 5 bases, with 12 bases left between them. CDR3 size: 14 residues. Germline CDR1 is SEHNR and CDR2 is FQNEAQ (reference sequence). In DNA form, the CDR3 reads TGTGCCAGCAGCCGCCTAGCAGATACCGGGGAGCTGTTTTTT. This translates into CASSRLADTGELFF.

The CDR3 region has the DNA TGTGCCAGCAGCGTAATTGGGGGATGGGAGACCCAGTACTTC. Protein product: CASSVIGGWETQYF. V and J are TRBV9 and TRBJ2-5; D might be TRBD1 or TRBD2, each matching 5 bases. Trimming pared 1 base from V and 5 bases from J, leaving 12 bases between. The CDR3 spans 14 residues. From germline, CDR1 is SGDLS and CDR2 YYNGEE.

The chain is built from TRBV10-3 and TRBJ2-3; the D gene is possibly TRBD1 (6 bases). Trimming took off 6 bases at V and 1 base at J, with 11 bases between the two ends. Germline CDR1 and CDR2: ENHRY and SYGVKD. This CDR3 spans 14 amino acids. CDR3 sequence reads: CAIRLQGGTDTQYF. CDR3 in DNA: TGTGCCATCAGACTACAGGGAGGCACAGATACGCAGTATTTT.

The chain uses TRBV7-2 and TRBJ2-3, with 8 bases that match TRBD2. The CDR3 is made up of 14 amino acids. CDR1 is SGHTA and CDR2 is FQGNSA in the germline V gene. V gave up 7 bases and J gave up 4 bases; unmatched junction bases: 7. CDR3 coding DNA: TGTGCCAGCACCCCGGGACTAGGGGCAGATACGCAGTATTTT. It translates to CASTPGLGADTQYF. The full variable domain, with the rest looked up from reference TRBV7-2 and TRBJ2-3, is GAGVSQSPSNKVTEKGKDVELRCDPISGHTALYWYRQSLGQGLEFLIYFQGNSAPDKSGLPSDRFSAERTGGSVSTLTIQRTQQEDSAVYLCASTPGLGADTQYFGPGTRLTVL.

This chain connects TRBV9 to TRBJ2-2, with D possibly TRBD1 on 7 matching bases. The CDR3 sequence is 16 residues long. Germline CDR1 SGDLS, CDR2 YYNGEE. The V gene lost 5 bases and the J gene lost 7 bases, with 21 bases spanning the gap. CDR3 nucleotides: TGTGCCAGCAGGGCGGGACTCCCAGGGGGATTCGGGGAGCTGTTTTTT. This encodes CASRAGLPGGFGELFF.

The chain links TRBV6-6 to TRBJ1-3; D is unresolved. Looked up from germline, CDR1 is MNHNY and CDR2 is SVGAGI (reference sequence). The CDR3 has 13 amino acids. The V and J ends lost 8 bases and 5 bases respectively, with 13 bases between them. The CDR3 DNA is TGTGCCAGCCTCGAGGGATCGAGAAACACCATATATTTT. Its translation: CASLEGSRNTIYF.

The table lists this clone with a count of one. V usage is TRBV18 and J usage is TRBJ2-5; D not certain. There are 15 residues in the CDR3. Per the germline V gene, CDR1 is KGHSH and CDR2 is LQKENI. V gave up 3 bases and J gave up 1 base, with 12 bases separating them. The CDR3 sequence: CASSPLPAPQETQYF. Here the CDR3 DNA reads TGTGCCAGCTCACCTCTCCCGGCGCCCCAAGAGACCCAGTACTTC.

The V and J genes are TRBV10-2 and TRBJ1-2; D unresolved. The CDR3 has 14 residues. V lost 1 base, J lost 8 bases, and 14 bases lay in between. Germline CDR1 is WSHSY and CDR2 is SAAADI. Here the CDR3 reads CASSEYRELGGYTF. For the CDR3, the DNA is TGCGCCAGCAGTGAGTACAGAGAGCTTGGGGGCTACACCTTC.

DNA for the CDR3: TGCGCCAGCAGCTTGGAAGGGTCGTGGGCCCCGCAAGAGACCCAGTACTTC. It specifies CASSLEGSWAPQETQYF. The chain employs TRBV5-1 and TRBJ2-5; D unclear. The CDR3 contains 17 residues. CDR1 is SGHRS, CDR2 YFSETQ, per germline. V was cut by 0 bases and J by 2 bases, with 17 bases left in between.

The J gene is TRBJ1-5, the V gene TRBV15; D gene unclear. This CDR3 region has 15 residues. The ends were cut back, 0 bases at V and 4 bases at J, with 10 bases in the middle. CDR1 LNHNV and CDR2 YYDKDF come from the germline V gene (reference sequence). The CDR3 reads CATSRDVGGNQPQHF. In DNA, the CDR3 is TGTGCCACCAGCAGAGATGTAGGCGGAAATCAGCCCCAGCATTTT. Looking up the rest from reference TRBV15 and TRBJ1-5 gives the full variable domain: DAMVIQNPRYQVTQFGKPVTLSCSQTLNHNVMYWYQQKSSQAPKLLFHYYDKDFNNEADTPDNFQSRRPNTSFCFLDIRSPGLGDTAMYLCATSRDVGGNQPQHFGDGTRLSIL.

This chain uses TRBV7-9 with TRBJ1-2; 9 bases match TRBD1. This CDR3 region has 16 residues. V lost 3 bases to trimming and J lost 3 bases; unmatched junction nucleotides: 8. The germline V gene encodes CDR1 SEHNR and CDR2 FQNEAQ (reference sequence). CDR3 DNA sequence: TGTGCCAGCAGCTTCCACGGACAGGGGAGGGACTATGGCTACACCTTC. Protein product: CASSFHGQGRDYGYTF.

This clone has just one count. This rearrangement joins TRBV7-8 to TRBJ2-2; D is uncertain. The CDR3 runs to 13 residues. The germline gives CDR1 SGHVS, CDR2 FQNEAQ. V gave up 1 base and J gave up 6 bases, with 6 bases separating them. This CDR3 is CASSLGYAGELFF. CDR3 nucleotide sequence: TGTGCCAGCAGCTTAGGTTATGCCGGGGAGCTGTTTTTT. The whole variable domain, remainder taken from reference TRBV7-8 and TRBJ2-2, is GAGVSQSPRYKVAKRGQDVALRCDPISGHVSLFWYQQALGQGPEFLTYFQNEAQLDKSGLPSDRFFAERPEGSVSTLKIQRTQQEDSAVYLCASSLGYAGELFFGEGSRLTVL.

This clone has just a few counts. The chain couples TRBV2 to TRBJ1-2; D ambiguous. Germline V lookup: CDR1 SNHLY, CDR2 FYNNEI. The V end was cut by 7 bases, the J end by 3 bases, with 12 bases between. This CDR3 contains 13 residues. As DNA, the CDR3 is TGTGCCAGCACCTGGCTACGCGACTATGGCTACACCTTC. As protein: CASTWLRDYGYTF.

In this sample, this clone turned up a few times. V gene TRBV11-3 combines with J gene TRBJ2-1; 8 bases align to TRBD2. J gave up 0 bases and V 1 base, and 5 bases lay outside the gene matches. Looked up from germline, CDR1 is SGHNT and CDR2 is YENEEA. CDR3 length: 17 residues. The CDR3 region is CASSLGLAGTSYNEQFF. For the CDR3, the DNA is TGTGCCAGCAGCTTAGGGCTAGCGGGTACCTCCTACAATGAGCAGTTCTTC.

This rearrangement joins TRBV27 to TRBJ1-4, with D maybe TRBD1 (5 bases). V lost 6 bases and J 5 bases, leaving 16 bases between the germline ends. CDR3 length equals 15 residues. CDR1 and CDR2 from the germline V gene are MNHEY and SMNVEV (reference sequence). The CDR3 reads CASRPHRDGNEKLFF. The CDR3 DNA follows: TGTGCCAGCAGGCCACACCGGGACGGGAATGAAAAACTGTTTTTT.

This clone appeared once. V is TRBV29-1 and J is TRBJ2-5; the D gene is possibly TRBD1 (5 bases). The J call may not be correct, given that the DNA end is closer to TRBJ2-7. This CDR3 spans 11 amino acids. CDR1 is SQVTM, CDR2 ANQGSEA, per germline. The CDR3 protein is CSVGTSYEQYF. In DNA, the CDR3 is TGCAGCGTTGGGACATCTTACGAGCAGTACTTC.

In DNA, the CDR3 is TGTGCCAGCAGCTTGCAACAGGGGATGGCTCAGCCCCAGCATTTT. It translates to CASSLQQGMAQPQHF. V and J are TRBV7-8 and TRBJ1-5; TRBD1 matches at 7 bases. With V trimmed by 3 bases and J by 6 bases, 8 bases remained unmatched. Germline assignment: CDR1 SGHVS and CDR2 FQNEAQ. This CDR3 is built from 15 residues.

The chain joins TRBV18 to TRBJ2-4; 11 nucleotides line up with TRBD1. The germline V gene has CDR1 KGHSH and CDR2 LQKENI. The J segment lost 6 bases and the V segment lost 0 bases, leaving 4 bases of the junction unmatched. CDR3 length equals 16 residues. The CDR3 DNA reads as TGTGCCAGCTCACCACCGGGACAGGGGGACGGAAACATTCAGTACTTC. Protein sequence: CASSPPGQGDGNIQYF.

The V gene is TRBV2, the J gene TRBJ1-3, with TRBD1 matching over 7 bases. CDR1 and CDR2 from the germline V gene are SNHLY and FYNNEI. The CDR3 length is 17 residues. The junction had 8 bases not matched to a gene; V was cut back by 3 bases and J by 0 bases. The CDR3 spells CASSDRQGPGSGNTIYF. The DNA for the CDR3 is TGTGCCAGCAGTGACAGACAGGGCCCTGGCTCTGGAAACACCATATATTTT. Variable domain in full (rest from reference TRBV2 and TRBJ1-3): EPEVTQTPSHQVTQMGQEVILRCVPISNHLYFYWYRQILGQKVEFLVSFYNNEISEKSEIFDDQFSVERPDGSNFTLKIRSTKLEDSAMYFCASSDRQGPGSGNTIYFGEGSWLTVV.